Listed below are T cell receptor beta chains from one sample, sequenced in a study of T cells after yellow fever vaccination. MiXCR, run by TCRdb on the 5' RACE reads, gives a single entry per CDR3 protein. The sample yields hundreds of thousands of distinct CDR3 sequences, approximately 12% seen once. Sequences were derived from CD4+ T cells sorted from PBMCs, sampled 15 days after the yellow fever booster vaccination. The receptors stem from a man aged 18 to 29 who received the YFV17D yellow fever vaccine. Each CDR3 is given with its conserved first and last residue. A D gene is named only where the DNA matches it firmly. Size is stated for part of the rows, as once, few or many counts, or as a class when the clone is expanded.

few,TRBV4-1,-,TRBJ1-3,CASSQDWSGTIYF,TGCGCCAGCAGCCAAGATTGGTCGGGCACCATATATTTT
once,TRBV30,-,TRBJ2-3,CAWSARGALADTQYF,TGTGCCTGGAGTGCGAGGGGGGCTTTAGCAGATACGCAGTATTTT
few,TRBV12-3/TRBV12-4,TRBD1,TRBJ1-1,CASIPRPTGQGAEAFF,TGTGCCAGCATTCCCCGCCCTACGGGACAGGGGGCTGAAGCTTTCTTT
many,TRBV11-2,-,TRBJ1-5,CASSLAGGVYQPQHF,TGTGCCAGCAGCTTAGCGGGGGGCGTTTATCAGCCCCAGCATTTT
few,TRBV6-5,-,TRBJ2-5,CASRTSLAVSTQYF,TGTGCCAGCAGGACCTCACTAGCCGTGTCGACCCAGTACTTC
-,TRBV2,-,TRBJ1-3,CASSEERGGNTIYF,TGTGCCAGCAGTGAAGAGAGGGGTGGAAACACCATATATTTT
few,TRBV5-4,-,TRBJ2-4,CASSNPGLRTKNIQYF,TGTGCCAGCAGCAACCCAGGACTTCGTACCAAAAACATTCAGTACTTC
-,TRBV12-3/TRBV12-4,TRBD2,TRBJ2-5,CASTPRLAGIETQYF,TGTGCCAGCACCCCCCGGCTAGCGGGGATAGAGACCCAGTACTTC
few,TRBV4-2,TRBD1,TRBJ1-2,CASSQDTGGRVKGYTF,TGTGCCAGCAGCCAAGATACAGGGGGCCGGGTGAAAGGCTACACCTTC
-,TRBV11-2,-,TRBJ1-1,CASSLDSGRLGVMNTEAFF,TGTGCCAGCAGCTTAGATTCGGGCAGGTTGGGGGTAATGAACACTGAAGCTTTCTTT
many,TRBV20-1,-,TRBJ1-5,CSAVASLNQPQHF,TGCAGTGCTGTAGCCAGCCTCAATCAGCCCCAGCATTTT
-,TRBV2,-,TRBJ1-2,CASSELRGAQGYTF,TGTGCCAGCAGTGAACTTAGGGGGGCGCAAGGCTACACCTTC
-,TRBV24-1,-,TRBJ2-1,CATSAPRGHEQFF,TGTGCCACCAGTGCACCTCGAGGGCACGAGCAGTTCTTC
few,TRBV12-3/TRBV12-4,-,TRBJ2-1,CASSLHGRSSYNEQFF,TGTGCCAGCAGTTTACACGGCCGGAGCTCCTACAATGAGCAGTTCTTC
-,TRBV5-6,-,TRBJ2-2,CAYGRGSTGELFF,TGTGCCTACGGTCGGGGAAGCACCGGGGAGCTGTTTTTT
few,TRBV4-2,-,TRBJ1-6,CASSQEALPAGDSPLHF,TGTGCCAGCAGCCAAGAGGCCCTTCCGGCGGGTGATTCACCCCTCCACTTT
-,TRBV5-5,-,TRBJ1-1,CASSPQTVNTEAFF,TGTGCCAGCAGCCCACAGACAGTGAACACTGAAGCTTTCTTT
few,TRBV6-6,TRBD2,TRBJ2-5,CASSSQRGETQYF,TGTGCCAGCAGTTCGCAGCGGGGGGAGACCCAGTACTTC
-,TRBV7-3,-,TRBJ2-1,CASSLNSGFGNEQFF,TGTGCCAGCAGCTTAAATTCTGGGTTTGGCAATGAGCAGTTCTTC
-,TRBV6-1,-,TRBJ2-2,CASTQGTGELFF,TGTGCCAGCACCCAGGGTACCGGGGAGCTGTTTTTT
many,TRBV20-1,-,TRBJ2-2,CSARDTGTGELFF,TGCAGTGCTAGAGATACGGGGACCGGGGAGCTGTTTTTT
-,TRBV3-2,-,TRBJ1-6,CASSWTGTDNSPLHF,TGTGCCAGCAGCTGGACAGGGACGGATAATTCACCCCTCCACTTT
-,TRBV6-5,-,TRBJ2-4,CASSYRAGLNIQYF,TGTGCCAGCAGTTATAGGGCAGGTCTGAACATTCAGTACTTC
-,TRBV5-1,TRBD1,TRBJ2-7,CASSLTGQGVYEQYF,TGCGCCAGCAGCCTGACGGGACAGGGAGTCTACGAGCAGTACTTC
-,TRBV29-1,TRBD1,TRBJ2-2,CSVALNQGAAGELFF,TGCAGCGTTGCCTTGAACCAGGGGGCGGCCGGGGAGCTGTTTTTT
-,TRBV20-1,-,TRBJ2-1,CSARPGQYNEQFF,TGCAGTGCGCGACCTGGACAGTACAATGAGCAGTTCTTC
many,TRBV10-3,TRBD2,TRBJ2-3,CAISRGLAGGRDTQYF,TGTGCCATCAGCCGAGGACTAGCGGGGGGGCGAGATACGCAGTATTTT
-,TRBV6-1,-,TRBJ1-4,CVSTPDASTNEKLFF,TGTGTCAGCACCCCGGACGCATCAACTAATGAAAAACTGTTTTTT
few,TRBV6-6,-,TRBJ1-5,CASSYSWGIYQPQHF,TGTGCCAGCAGTTACTCGTGGGGGATATATCAGCCCCAGCATTTT
few,TRBV9,-,TRBJ1-2,CASSGNLGVYGYTF,TGTGCCAGCAGCGGAAACTTGGGGGTTTACGGCTACACCTTC
few,TRBV10-1,-,TRBJ1-5,CASSESMMGRQHF,TGCGCCAGCAGTGAGTCGATGATGGGACGGCAGCATTTT
many,TRBV5-1,TRBD1,TRBJ1-6,CASSFSPQGEVNSPLHF,TGCGCCAGCAGCTTCAGCCCTCAGGGGGAAGTGAATTCACCCCTCCACTTT
few,TRBV20-1,TRBD1,TRBJ1-5,CSAQGQGGGQPQHF,TGCAGTGCCCAAGGACAGGGAGGAGGGCAGCCCCAGCATTTT
few,TRBV5-5,TRBD2,TRBJ2-5,CASSQRLTSLEETQYF,TGTGCCAGCAGCCAACGCTTGACTAGCTTGGAAGAGACCCAGTACTTC
-,TRBV7-9,-,TRBJ2-5,CASSLAARVAETQYF,TGTGCCAGCAGCTTAGCTGCCAGGGTGGCGGAGACCCAGTACTTC
few,TRBV20-1,TRBD2,TRBJ2-1,CSARVSGGRAYNEQFF,TGCAGTGCTAGAGTTTCGGGGGGGCGGGCCTACAATGAGCAGTTCTTC
-,TRBV6-2/TRBV6-3,-,TRBJ2-1,CASSPRVGEQFF,TGTGCCAGCAGCCCCCGGGTCGGGGAGCAGTTCTTC
-,TRBV30,TRBD2,TRBJ2-3,CAWTSRGGSDTQYF,TGTGCCTGGACCAGTCGGGGGGGCTCGGATACGCAGTATTTT
-,TRBV3-1,-,TRBJ1-2,CASSQETAYGYTF,TGTGCCAGCAGCCAAGAAACAGCCTATGGCTACACCTTC
-,TRBV7-2,TRBD2,TRBJ2-3,CASSTLAGGDTQYF,TGTGCCAGCAGCACGCTAGCGGGGGGAGATACGCAGTATTTT
-,TRBV14,-,TRBJ2-7,CASSQVSASEQYF,TGTGCCAGCAGCCAAGTTTCAGCGAGCGAGCAGTACTTC
few,TRBV5-1,-,TRBJ2-2,CASSVAAGATTGELFF,TGCGCCAGCAGCGTGGCGGCGGGGGCAACTACCGGGGAGCTGTTTTTT
few,TRBV27,TRBD1,TRBJ2-1,CASSLSDRGLNEQFF,TGTGCCAGCAGTTTATCGGACAGGGGACTAAATGAGCAGTTCTTC
many,TRBV6-2/TRBV6-3,TRBD1,TRBJ2-4,CASSPNDRENIQYF,TGTGCCAGCAGTCCTAACGACAGGGAAAACATTCAGTACTTC
few,TRBV6-5,-,TRBJ1-6,CASSTGPHNSPLHF,TGTGCCAGCAGCACCGGGCCCCATAATTCACCCCTCCACTTT
-,TRBV12-3/TRBV12-4,TRBD1,TRBJ2-6,CASSRGTGAGANVLTF,TGTGCCAGCAGTAGGGGGACAGGGGCTGGGGCCAACGTCCTGACTTTC
few,TRBV2,TRBD1,TRBJ1-5,CASSGQGNSGQPQHF,TGTGCCAGCAGTGGACAGGGGAATAGCGGACAGCCCCAGCATTTT
few,TRBV15,-,TRBJ1-1,CATTLRRDAEAFF,TGTGCCACCACCCTTCGGCGGGATGCTGAAGCTTTCTTT